This TCR beta chain was identified during a study of T cells in Graves' hyperthyroidism and ophthalmopathy. Study background: Peripheral blood was taken when the disease was first diagnosed, before any treatment began.

Uncontrolled infection, other autoimmune disease, pregnancy or lactation excluded patients. Clinical symptoms, serum thyroxine and TRAb, thyroid ultrasound and orbital computed tomography together formed the diagnostic basis. PBMCs were obtained from about 9.9 ml fresh peripheral blood. RNA transcripts yielded amplified TCR beta CDR3 regions. The study used the HTBI primer set for a first-round RT-PCR of the TCR CDR3. TCRdb processed the multiplex PCR reads anew with MiXCR; each CDR3 protein has one entry. The profile covers approximately 640,000 distinct CDR3 sequences, with 15% to 20% appearing a single time and less than 4.5% taken by the ten largest. This clonotype was seen ten or more times. Germline V gene data show CDR1 as SGHTA and CDR2 as FQGTGA. V was clipped by 7 bases and J by 4 bases, with 12 bases between them. The CDR3 loop spans 13 amino acids.

The chain joins TRBV7-3 to TRBJ2-3; no clear D. The sample comprised blood. The sequence came from a woman younger than 45 with Graves' hyperthyroidism. The CDR3 protein is CASNDGRADTQYF. CDR3 nucleotide sequence: TGTGCCAGCAACGACGGCCGGGCAGATACGCAGTATTTT.